This TCR beta chain was identified during a study of breast tumors, draining lymph nodes, adjacent tissues. This clonotype was seen repeatedly, ten times or more. The antigen is undetermined. V was pared by 5 bases and J by 6 bases, with 5 bases of the junction left unmatched. The CDR3 totals 16 residues. Germline V gives CDR1 KGHSH, CDR2 LQKENI. MiXCR, applied by TCRdb to the multiplex PCR reads, yields one record per CDR3 protein. The table shows about 24,000 distinct CDR3 sequences, with about 70% occurring only once. General study results and limits: Most tumor T cells seemingly derive from lymph node, then expand in tumor. Compared with lymph nodes, tumors were less diverse; compared with nontumor tissue, more. The lymph node origin of tumor T cells was framed as consistent with a hypothesis, not demonstrated.

Sequenced input: tumor-adjacent breast tissue. The J gene is TRBJ1-6, the V gene TRBV18, with TRBD1 matching 12 bases. The clonotype was recovered from a female donor with breast cancer. Some clones in this sample may be carry-over from other donors' samples. CDR3 protein: CASSRGQGASNSPLHF. In DNA, the CDR3 is TGTGCCAGCTCAAGGGGACAGGGGGCGTCTAATTCACCCCTCCACTTT. The entire variable domain, with the rest obtained from reference TRBV18 and TRBJ1-6, is as follows: NAGVMQNPRHLVRRRGQEARLRCSPMKGHSHVYWYRQLPEEGLKFMVYLQKENIIDESGMPKERFSAEFPKEGPSILRIQQVVRGDSAAYFCASSRGQGASNSPLHFGNGTRLTVT.